The 23 T cell receptor beta chains reported below all come from one sample, sequenced in a study of blood T cell repertoires in COVID-19 (dated by TCRdb to the early 2020s). The method was the immunoSEQ multiplex PCR assay. TCRdb stores this immuneACCESS table with in-frame sequences only. Part of the clones is absent; in the studies checked, under half of the shortfall reflects unresolved V genes, and no reason is known for the rest. The sample table lists 150,000 to 200,000 clones, around nine tenths of them with a count of one. The ten largest clones represent around an eighth of the sample. Sequencing input: peripheral blood. The receptors were sampled from a woman in her 70s with COVID-19, enrolled during active disease.

In DNA form, the CDR3 reads TGTGCCAGCAGATTTAGTCGTTCACCCCTCCACTTT. This encodes CASRFSRSPLHF. The gene calls are TRBV28 and TRBJ1-6, with D uncertain. CDR3 length equals 12 residues. The germline V and J ends were trimmed by 6 bases and 9 bases, with 9 bases remaining between them. The germline CDR1 and CDR2 sequences are MDHEN and SYDVKM.

The V gene is TRBV3-1 (or the pseudogene TRBV3-2), the J gene TRBJ1-5; D not resolved. CDR1 is LGHDT and CDR2 is YNNKEL in the germline V gene (reference sequence). The CDR3 spans 15 residues. The V and J ends lost 4 bases and 0 bases respectively, with 10 bases between them. CDR3 residues: CASSPTVNSNQPQHF. CDR3 nucleotide sequence: TGTGCCAGCAGCCCAACGGTTAATAGCAATCAGCCCCAGCATTTT.

The rearrangement joins TRBV29-1 to TRBJ1-2; no firm D call. The CDR3 sequence is 13 residues long. Trimming left V 2 bases short and J 4 bases short, with 11 bases between. Germline lookup yields CDR1 SQVTM and CDR2 ANQGSEA. The CDR3 coding sequence is TGCAGCGTTGAAAATCCGGAGTCCTATGGCTACACCTTC. Its translation: CSVENPESYGYTF.

The CDR3 DNA reads as TGTGCCTGGAGTGTACTTTTGAGGACTAATGAAAAACTGTTTTTT. Amino acids: CAWSVLLRTNEKLFF. The chain uses TRBV30 and TRBJ1-4; the D is unclear. The ends were cut back, 0 bases at V and 2 bases at J, with 10 bases in the middle. This CDR3 is 15 amino acids long. Germline values: CDR1 GTSNPN, CDR2 SVGIG (reference sequence).

This chain joins TRBV6-1 and TRBJ1-6; D possibly corresponds to TRBD1 (6 bases). Trimming shortened V by 2 bases and J by 8 bases, and 13 bases separated the two germline ends. Germline CDR1 reads MNHNS; CDR2 reads SASEGT. The CDR3 consists of 15 residues. This chain's CDR3 is CASSELGAWDSPLHF. CDR3 sequence (DNA): TGTGCCAGCAGTGAATTGGGGGCGTGGGATTCACCCCTCCACTTT.

V gene TRBV5-1 combines with J gene TRBJ2-5, with 8 bases aligning to TRBD1. The CDR3 consists of 16 residues. Losses at the gene ends were 1 base for V and 4 bases for J; bases not matched to a gene: 9. Germline V lookup: CDR1 SGHRS, CDR2 YFSETQ. CDR3 coding DNA: TGCGCCAGCAGCTTGCCCGGGACAGGTGGGGGAGAGACCCAGTACTTC. It encodes CASSLPGTGGGETQYF.

The chain recombines TRBV12-5 with TRBJ2-3, with no clear D. CDR3 size: 14 residues. Germline CDR1 reads LGHNT; CDR2 reads FRNRAP. With 1 base removed from V and 2 bases from J, the gap between germline ends came to 7 bases. CDR3 sequence: CASGLDSITDTQYF. As DNA, the CDR3 is TGTGCTAGTGGTTTGGACTCAATCACAGATACGCAGTATTTT.

This chain uses TRBV5-5 with TRBJ2-5; D is possibly TRBD1 (6 bases). The CDR3 runs 12 residues. V gave up 1 base and J gave up 5 bases, with 6 bases separating them. Germline V CDR1 and CDR2: SGHKS, YYEKEE (reference sequence). The CDR3 reads CASSLRGETQYF. In nucleotides, the CDR3 is TGTGCCAGCAGCTTGAGGGGGGAGACCCAGTACTTC. Complete variable domain (other parts from reference TRBV5-5 and TRBJ2-5): DAGVTQSPTHLIKTRGQQVTLRCSPISGHKSVSWYQQVLGQGPQFIFQYYEKEERGRGNFPDRFSARQFPNYSSELNVNALLLGDSALYLCASSLRGETQYFGPGTRLLVL.

The CDR3 is CASSAAIAGGNSGANVLTF. The CDR3 nucleotides read TGTGCCAGCAGCGCCGCAATAGCGGGAGGAAACTCTGGGGCCAACGTCCTGACTTTC. The chain has TRBV9 and TRBJ2-6, with 10 nucleotides matching TRBD2. The J segment lost 0 bases and the V segment lost 3 bases, leaving 9 bases of the junction unmatched. The germline gives CDR1 SGDLS, CDR2 YYNGEE. CDR3 length equals 19 residues.

This CDR3 reads CARAGGSDTIYF. CDR3 in DNA: TGTGCCCGGGCCGGCGGTTCCGACACCATATATTTT. V and J are TRBV30 and TRBJ1-3; no reliable D call. V shed 8 bases and J shed 8 bases, with 16 bases lying between them. Germline assignment: CDR1 GTSNPN and CDR2 SVGIG (reference sequence). CDR3 length: 12 amino acids.

The rearrangement uses TRBV10-3 and TRBJ2-1, with D unresolved. V dropped 2 bases and J dropped 8 bases, with 10 bases sitting between them. The CDR3 spans 13 residues. CDR1 is ENHRY and CDR2 is SYGVKD in the germline V gene. The CDR3 here is CAISEESYDEQFF. CDR3 DNA sequence: TGTGCCATCAGTGAGGAGTCATACGATGAGCAGTTCTTC.

J is TRBJ2-1 and V is TRBV5-1, with TRBD2 identical over 15 bases. With 3 bases clipped from V and 4 bases from J, the junction kept 5 bases outside the gene matches. This CDR3 spans 17 amino acids. The germline gives CDR1 SGHRS, CDR2 YFSETQ. The CDR3 loop reads CASSSGLAGGVYNEQFF. The CDR3 DNA follows: TGCGCCAGCAGCTCCGGACTAGCGGGAGGGGTTTACAATGAGCAGTTCTTC.

The chain uses TRBV3-1 (or the pseudogene TRBV3-2) and TRBJ1-5, with D unresolved. The CDR3 contains 13 residues. The V and J ends lost 0 bases and 4 bases respectively, with 4 bases between them. Germline CDR1 and CDR2: LGHDT and YNNKEL (reference sequence). The CDR3: CASSQDPNQPQHF. CDR3 nucleotides: TGTGCCAGCAGCCAAGATCCTAATCAGCCCCAGCATTTT.

The rearrangement uses TRBV6-2 or TRBV6-3 and TRBJ2-3, with 7 nucleotides matching TRBD2. Germline lookup yields CDR1 MNHEY and CDR2 SVGEGT. With V trimmed by 6 bases and J by 5 bases, 11 bases remained unmatched. CDR3 length: 15 residues. The CDR3 loop reads CASSPLGEGQDTQYF. The CDR3 DNA reads TGTGCCAGCAGCCCCTTGGGGGAGGGGCAAGATACGCAGTATTTT.

The CDR3 is CAISRTSGRESNTGELFF. DNA of the CDR3: TGTGCCATCTCAAGGACTAGCGGGAGAGAATCGAACACCGGGGAGCTGTTTTTT. The rearrangement links TRBV10-3 to TRBJ2-2; TRBD2 agrees at 13 bases. Looked up from germline, CDR1 is ENHRY and CDR2 is SYGVKD. V gave up 8 bases and J gave up 0 bases; unmatched junction bases: 9. The CDR3 consists of 18 residues.

The chain employs TRBV19 and TRBJ2-2; D is unclear. Trimming removed 3 bases from V and 4 bases from J, with 6 bases in between. The CDR3 is 13 amino acids. The V gene's germline CDR1 is LNHDA and CDR2 SQIVND (reference sequence). The CDR3 reads CASSIQITGELFF. DNA of the CDR3: TGTGCCAGTAGTATCCAAATCACCGGGGAGCTGTTTTTT.

The J gene is TRBJ2-7, the V gene TRBV2; possibly TRBD2 for D (5 bases). The V gene's germline CDR1 is SNHLY and CDR2 FYNNEI. The ends were cut back, 8 bases at V and 1 base at J, with 9 bases in the middle. This CDR3 has 12 residues. This chain's CDR3 is CASGLLSYEQYF. The CDR3 DNA reads TGTGCCAGCGGACTCCTATCCTACGAGCAGTACTTC.

The chain couples TRBV19 to TRBJ2-3, with 15 bases fitting TRBD2. The CDR3 runs 17 residues. The V gene's germline CDR1 is LNHDA and CDR2 SQIVND (reference sequence). Trimming removed 6 bases from V and 3 bases from J; junction bases left unmatched: 7. The CDR3: CASRPAGLAGGTDTQYF. Written as DNA, the CDR3 is TGTGCCAGTAGGCCTGCGGGACTAGCGGGAGGTACAGATACGCAGTATTTT.

The chain recombines TRBV28 with TRBJ1-5, with 7 bases that match TRBD1. V gave up 8 bases and J gave up 3 bases; unmatched junction bases: 4. The CDR3 contains 13 residues. Per germline, CDR1 MDHEN and CDR2 SYDVKM. CDR3 sequence reads: CASLDRVNQPQHF. As DNA, the CDR3 is TGTGCCAGCCTCGACAGGGTCAATCAGCCCCAGCATTTT.

The chain employs TRBV7-9 and TRBJ1-6; 7 bases are a match to TRBD1. The CDR3 has 15 residues. CDR1 and CDR2 (germline): SEHNR, FQNEAQ (reference sequence). Trimming cost V 5 bases and J 5 bases; bases outside gene matches: 6. The CDR3 region has the DNA TGTGCCAGCAGCCCCCCCGGGACAGATAATTCACCCCTCCACTTT. Translation gives CASSPPGTDNSPLHF.

The chain joins TRBV5-1 to TRBJ1-4; D remains ambiguous. From germline, CDR1 is SGHRS and CDR2 YFSETQ. The CDR3 is 17 amino acids. With 2 bases removed from V and 0 bases from J, the gap between germline ends came to 14 bases. CDR3 bases: TGCGCCAGCAGCTTCACATCGCGGGCGCCAACTAATGAAAAACTGTTTTTT. Residues: CASSFTSRAPTNEKLFF.

The J gene is TRBJ1-2, the V gene TRBV19; D is perhaps TRBD1 (5 bases). Between the trimmed V and J ends, which lost 4 bases and 4 bases, there was a span of 10 bases. Germline assignment: CDR1 LNHDA and CDR2 SQIVND (reference sequence). CDR3 length equals 13 residues. The CDR3 here is CASSRTTRYGYTF. CDR3 sequence (DNA): TGTGCCAGTAGTAGGACAACTCGCTATGGCTACACCTTC. The whole variable domain, filled in from reference TRBV19 and TRBJ1-2, reads DGGITQSPKYLFRKEGQNVTLSCEQNLNHDAMYWYRQDPGQGLRLIYYSQIVNDFQKGDIAEGYSVSREKKESFPLTVTSAQKNPTAFYLCASSRTTRYGYTFGSGTRLTVV.

The chain combines TRBV4-1 with TRBJ2-7; TRBD2 aligns across 7 bases. This CDR3 has 16 residues. The V and J ends lost 4 bases and 0 bases, in that order; junction bases with no gene match: 9. CDR1 is MGHRA, CDR2 YSYEKL, per germline. CDR3 sequence reads: CASSPRMASGSYEQYF. The DNA for the CDR3 is TGCGCCAGCAGCCCGCGGATGGCTAGCGGCTCCTACGAGCAGTACTTC.